The 5 T cell receptor beta chains below all came from one sample that was sequenced in a study of PD-1 blockade in classical Hodgkin lymphoma. Every one of the patients relapsed after autologous stem cell transplantation (brentuximab vedotin exposure was variable). Purification of CD4+ T cells from thawed PBMCs was achieved by magnetic negative selection. Generated by immunoSEQ multiplex PCR, the TCRdb table keeps only in-frame clones and is missing some. The repertoire has more than 9,500 clones, around 80% of them found once; the top ten carry roughly 1.5%. Sample: CD4+ T cells from blood, taken at baseline. These receptor sequences come from a human donor with classical Hodgkin lymphoma.

This clone was detected a few times. The chain carries TRBV7-2 and TRBJ1-6, with 7 bases matching TRBD1. The CDR3 has 13 amino acids. V trimming: 6 bases; J trimming: 6 bases; junction bases outside the gene matches: 2. Germline V lookup: CDR1 SGHTA, CDR2 FQGNSA. CDR3 in amino acids: CASRTGINSPLHF. CDR3 DNA sequence: TGTGCCAGCAGGACAGGGATTAATTCACCCCTCCACTTT. Together with reference TRBV7-2 and TRBJ1-6, the CDR3 gives the full variable domain: GAGVSQSPSNKVTEKGKDVELRCDPISGHTALYWYRQSLGQGLEFLIYFQGNSAPDKSGLPSDRFSAERTGGSVSTLTIQRTQQEDSAVYLCASRTGINSPLHFGNGTRLTVT.

The V gene is TRBV19, the J gene TRBJ1-5; 7 nucleotides align to TRBD1. CDR1 is LNHDA, CDR2 SQIVND, per germline (reference sequence). V was pared by 5 bases and J by 2 bases, with 6 bases of the junction left unmatched. The CDR3 is 15 amino acids. CDR3 coding DNA: TGTGCCAGTAGTCGGGCAGGGGGAGGCAATCAGCCCCAGCATTTT. Translating it yields CASSRAGGGNQPQHF. Full variable domain (remainder filled in from reference TRBV19 and TRBJ1-5): DGGITQSPKYLFRKEGQNVTLSCEQNLNHDAMYWYRQDPGQGLRLIYYSQIVNDFQKGDIAEGYSVSREKKESFPLTVTSAQKNPTAFYLCASSRAGGGNQPQHFGDGTRLSIL.

This clone was detected only a few times. The chain links TRBV5-1 to TRBJ1-1; D perhaps matches TRBD1 (5 bases). The V end was cut by 5 bases, the J end by 5 bases, with 13 bases between. This CDR3 is built from 13 residues. Looked up from germline, CDR1 is SGHRS and CDR2 is YFSETQ. The CDR3 coding sequence is TGCGCCAGCAGGATTCTTAGGGGTACTGAAGCTTTCTTT. Translating it yields CASRILRGTEAFF.

This chain links TRBV11-1 with TRBJ2-7, with unresolved D. CDR3 length: 13 amino acids. The germline V gene encodes CDR1 SGHAT and CDR2 FQDESV (reference sequence). The V gene lost 2 bases and the J gene lost 6 bases, with 11 bases spanning the gap. CDR3 sequence reads: CASSLMGSLEQYF. Here the CDR3 DNA reads TGTGCCAGCAGCTTAATGGGCTCCCTCGAGCAGTACTTC.

The chain joins TRBV5-5 to TRBJ1-3; D might be TRBD1 (5 bases). Trimming removed 3 bases at V and 0 bases at J, with 10 bases between. CDR1 and CDR2 (germline): SGHKS, YYEKEE (reference sequence). The CDR3 has 15 amino acids. The CDR3 sequence is CASSWATVSGNTIYF. CDR3 bases: TGTGCCAGCAGCTGGGCGACAGTCTCTGGAAACACCATATATTTT.